The clone carrying this T cell receptor beta chain showed up just a few times. What it binds is unknown. The data originate from a study of CD8 T cells in ankylosing spondylitis. Study observations and caveats: Past studies reported some motif variants in reactive arthritis synovial fluid and blood. As for the disease-linked clones, they showed a CD8+ phenotype and occurred at relatively low frequencies in peripheral blood.

Quantitative molecular-barcoded 5'-RACE generated the TCR beta libraries. Using its own MiXCR run on the 5' RACE reads, TCRdb lists one record per CDR3 protein. The data hold roughly 100,000 distinct CDR3 sequences, with about 8.5% observed a single time. Deletions cut 1 base from V and 0 bases from J, with 12 bases between. CDR1 and CDR2 (germline): DFQATT, SNEGSKA (reference sequence). CDR3 length equals 15 residues. Material: blood, either unsorted or a sorted T cell fraction (not recorded which). This sequence was found in a male donor with ankylosing spondylitis or in good health (not recorded which). V and J are TRBV20-1 and TRBJ1-2; D gene uncertain. CDR3 protein: CSARVPGSANYGYTF. As DNA, the CDR3 is TGCAGTGCTAGAGTGCCGGGGTCGGCTAACTATGGCTACACCTTC.